These 10 T cell receptor beta chains came from one sample sequenced in a study of a mutant IDH1 vaccine in newly diagnosed glioma (dated by TCRdb to the early 2020s). Their antigen targets remain unknown. Libraries were made using the immunoSEQ multiplex PCR assay. TCRdb carries this immuneACCESS record with in-frame sequences only. Its versions omit some clonotypes, under half of them owing to an unresolved V gene in the studies checked, with the rest unexplained. Recorded for this sample are around 39,000 clones; approximately 84% of them occurred a single time. The ten largest make up roughly 2.4% of the sample. Reading the label with the study, this specimen's time point is: week 23, last vaccination. Each vaccine dose, consisting of 300 ug of a 20-mer mutant IDH1 peptide in Montanide, was administered subcutaneously with topical imiquimod. Sequences were derived from PBMCs, sampled from a glioma patient whose treatment included an IDH1 peptide vaccine. These TCRs come from a woman aged 18-35 years with glioma. Some clones in this sample may be carry-over from other donors' samples.

V and J are TRBV30 and TRBJ1-6; D perhaps matches TRBD1 (6 bases). Germline CDR1 reads GTSNPN; CDR2 reads SVGIG (reference sequence). V gave up 8 bases and J gave up 5 bases, with 16 bases separating them. This CDR3 contains 14 residues. The CDR3, as DNA: TGTGCCCGGGGGGGCGAGTCTAATAATTCACCCCTCCACTTT. As protein: CARGGESNNSPLHF.

The V and J genes are TRBV11-3 and TRBJ2-2; D unclear. The germline CDR1 and CDR2 sequences are SGHNT and YENEEA. The CDR3 runs 11 residues. With 6 bases removed from V and 5 bases from J, the gap between germline ends came to 4 bases. For the CDR3, the DNA is TGTGCCAGCAGGGAAACCGGGGAGCTGTTTTTT. Translation gives CASRETGELFF.

The chain combines TRBV5-5 with TRBJ2-1, with 9 bases that match TRBD2. V was pared by 2 bases and J by 5 bases, with 5 bases of the junction left unmatched. The V gene's germline CDR1 is SGHKS and CDR2 YYEKEE (reference sequence). This CDR3 is 15 amino acids long. The CDR3 is CASSLGSGGNNEQFF. CDR3 DNA: TGTGCCAGCAGCTTAGGCAGCGGGGGGAACAATGAGCAGTTCTTC.

The gene calls are TRBV6-1 and TRBJ2-2; D unresolved. V was shortened by 4 bases and J by 3 bases, with 9 bases between the two germline ends. The CDR3 runs to 14 residues. Germline values: CDR1 MNHNS, CDR2 SASEGT. The CDR3 spells CASSGVGYTGELFF. The CDR3 DNA follows: TGTGCCAGCAGTGGTGTGGGCTACACCGGGGAGCTGTTTTTT.

The rearrangement joins TRBV5-1 to TRBJ1-4; the D gene is possibly TRBD1 (5 bases). V was shortened by 0 bases and J by 7 bases, with 7 bases between the two germline ends. Looked up from germline, CDR1 is SGHRS and CDR2 is YFSETQ. The CDR3 contains 13 residues. CDR3 sequence: CASSLAGSEKLFF. The CDR3 nucleotides are TGCGCCAGCAGCTTGGCAGGGAGTGAAAAACTGTTTTTT.

The gene calls are TRBV5-4 and TRBJ2-5; 10 positions match TRBD2. The J segment lost 5 bases and the V segment lost 2 bases, leaving 9 bases of the junction unmatched. CDR3 length: 16 amino acids. Germline V gene data show CDR1 as SGHNT and CDR2 as YYREEE (reference sequence). The chain's CDR3 is CASSFGASGSLETQYF. The CDR3 nucleotides read TGTGCCAGCAGCTTTGGGGCTAGCGGGAGTTTGGAGACCCAGTACTTC.

This chain joins TRBV5-1 and TRBJ2-7; 9 bases agree with TRBD2. The V segment lost 4 bases and the J segment 3 bases; nucleotides outside the gene matches: 8. CDR3 length: 15 amino acids. The germline V gene encodes CDR1 SGHRS and CDR2 YFSETQ. CDR3 sequence (DNA): TGCGCCAGCAGCGCGGGACTAGCTCCCTACTACGAGCAGTACTTC. Residues: CASSAGLAPYYEQYF.

The chain is built from TRBV30 and TRBJ2-2, with D hard to call. CDR1 is GTSNPN and CDR2 is SVGIG in the germline V gene (reference sequence). The V end lost 3 bases, the J end lost 5 bases, and 4 bases lay between the germline ends. The CDR3 sequence is 11 residues long. The CDR3 loop is CAWSPTGELFF. For the CDR3, the DNA is TGTGCCTGGAGCCCGACCGGGGAGCTGTTTTTT. The full variable domain, with the rest looked up from reference TRBV30 and TRBJ2-2, is SQTIHQWPATLVQPVGSPLSLECTVEGTSNPNLYWYRQAAGRGLQLLFYSVGIGQISSEVPQNLSASRPQDRQFILSSKKLLLSDSGFYLCAWSPTGELFFGEGSRLTVL.

The chain links TRBV5-5 to TRBJ1-5, with 11 bases fitting TRBD1. Germline CDR1 reads SGHKS; CDR2 reads YYEKEE (reference sequence). Trimming removed 4 bases from V and 5 bases from J; junction bases left unmatched: 5. The CDR3 contains 15 residues. The CDR3: CASSRTGGRDQPQHF. The CDR3 DNA reads TGTGCCAGCAGCCGGACAGGGGGCCGGGATCAGCCCCAGCATTTT.

This clone was seen just once. The chain carries TRBV2 and TRBJ2-7, with TRBD2 identical over 12 bases. The CDR3 consists of 16 residues. The V segment lost 5 bases and the J segment 4 bases; nucleotides outside the gene matches: 9. From germline, CDR1 is SNHLY and CDR2 FYNNEI. For the CDR3, the DNA is TGTGCCAGCAGTATACATACTAGCGGGGGGCCTTACGAGCAGTACTTC. Translated, it gives CASSIHTSGGPYEQYF.